This is a list of T cell receptor beta chains from one sample in a study of OX40 agonist ivuxolimab in advanced cancers. Assay used: immunoSEQ multiplex PCR; TCRdb lists only in-frame clones, some missing. The repertoire holds about 69,000 clones, with about nine tenths as singletons. The source was CD4+ or CD8+ T cells sorted from blood, collected in a trial of the OX40 agonist ivuxolimab. The receptors stem from an adult with an advanced solid tumor such as melanoma, head and neck, liver or kidney cancer. The CDR3 runs from the conserved cysteine through the conserved F or W. A D gene is named only where the DNA matches it firmly. Some rows mark clone size as missing; the rest say once, few, many or name a class of expanded clone.

v_gene: TRBV4-1; abundance: -; d_gene: -; j_gene: TRBJ1-1; CDR3aa: CASSSRGQVDTEAFF; CDR3nt: TGCGCCAGCAGCTCCCGAGGGCAGGTGGACACTGAAGCTTTCTTT
v_gene: TRBV10-3; abundance: few; d_gene: TRBD1; j_gene: TRBJ1-5; CDR3aa: CAIQQGAGQPQHF; CDR3nt: TGTGCCATCCAACAGGGGGCTGGGCAGCCCCAGCATTTT
v_gene: TRBV7-8; abundance: -; d_gene: -; j_gene: TRBJ2-7; CDR3aa: CASSLSGGYEQYF; CDR3nt: TGTGCCAGCAGCTTATCTGGTGGCTACGAGCAGTACTTC
v_gene: TRBV6-1; abundance: -; d_gene: -; j_gene: TRBJ1-4; CDR3aa: CASSEAPGSRKNEKLFF; CDR3nt: TGTGCCAGCAGTGAAGCCCCCGGCAGCAGGAAAAATGAAAAACTGTTTTTT
v_gene: TRBV4-1; abundance: -; d_gene: TRBD1; j_gene: TRBJ1-2; CDR3aa: CASSHLQGADGYTF; CDR3nt: TGCGCCAGCAGCCACTTACAGGGGGCAGACGGCTACACCTTC
v_gene: TRBV10-3; abundance: -; d_gene: -; j_gene: TRBJ2-4; CDR3aa: CAISATATKNIQYF; CDR3nt: TGTGCCATCAGCGCGACCGCGACCAAAAACATTCAGTACTTC
v_gene: TRBV28; abundance: -; d_gene: -; j_gene: TRBJ2-2; CDR3aa: CASPGETGELFF; CDR3nt: TGTGCCAGTCCCGGGGAAACCGGGGAGCTGTTTTTT
v_gene: TRBV7-9; abundance: -; d_gene: TRBD1; j_gene: TRBJ1-4; CDR3aa: CASSPRQGGWLGEKLFF; CDR3nt: TGTGCCAGCAGCCCGAGACAGGGAGGTTGGTTAGGTGAAAAACTGTTTTTT
v_gene: TRBV28; abundance: -; d_gene: -; j_gene: TRBJ1-2; CDR3aa: CASSFRGYGYTF; CDR3nt: TGTGCCAGCAGTTTTAGGGGTTATGGCTACACCTTC
v_gene: TRBV6-5; abundance: -; d_gene: TRBD1; j_gene: TRBJ1-1; CDR3aa: CASSFRAGGWKAFF; CDR3nt: TGTGCCAGCAGTTTTCGCGCAGGGGGCTGGAAAGCTTTCTTT
v_gene: TRBV2; abundance: once; d_gene: TRBD1; j_gene: TRBJ2-1; CDR3aa: CASSATGGASYNEQFF; CDR3nt: TGTGCCAGCAGTGCCACAGGGGGCGCGTCCTACAATGAGCAGTTCTTC
v_gene: TRBV5-1; abundance: -; d_gene: TRBD2; j_gene: TRBJ2-3; CDR3aa: CASRSAPALAGVDTQYF; CDR3nt: TGCGCCAGCAGGTCCGCTCCGGCACTAGCGGGAGTGGATACGCAGTATTTT
v_gene: TRBV15; abundance: -; d_gene: -; j_gene: TRBJ1-1; CDR3aa: CATSRDPGPNTEAFF; CDR3nt: TGTGCCACCAGCAGAGACCCGGGACCGAACACTGAAGCTTTCTTT
v_gene: TRBV10-3; abundance: -; d_gene: -; j_gene: TRBJ2-1; CDR3aa: CAISVFADNEQFF; CDR3nt: TGTGCCATCAGTGTCTTCGCAGACAATGAGCAGTTCTTC
v_gene: TRBV6-1; abundance: once; d_gene: TRBD2; j_gene: TRBJ2-3; CDR3aa: CASSDVGLAGGRMVTDTQYF; CDR3nt: TGTGCCAGCAGTGACGTGGGACTAGCGGGAGGGCGAATGGTCACAGATACGCAGTATTTT
v_gene: TRBV28; abundance: -; d_gene: -; j_gene: TRBJ2-7; CDR3aa: CASSPPFSEQYF; CDR3nt: TGTGCCAGCAGTCCCCCCTTCTCCGAGCAGTACTTC
v_gene: TRBV29-1; abundance: few; d_gene: TRBD2; j_gene: TRBJ2-1; CDR3aa: CSVGLGGSIIEQFF; CDR3nt: TGCAGCGTTGGCTTGGGCGGGAGTATAATTGAGCAGTTCTTC
v_gene: TRBV5-4; abundance: -; d_gene: -; j_gene: TRBJ2-1; CDR3aa: CASSPAAQVNNEQFF; CDR3nt: TGTGCCAGCAGCCCAGCAGCCCAAGTGAACAATGAGCAGTTCTTC
v_gene: TRBV6-5; abundance: -; d_gene: -; j_gene: TRBJ2-7; CDR3aa: CASSLNRYEQYF; CDR3nt: TGTGCCAGCAGCCTTAACAGATACGAGCAGTACTTC
v_gene: TRBV9; abundance: -; d_gene: TRBD1; j_gene: TRBJ1-2; CDR3aa: CASSSSLTGPYGYTF; CDR3nt: TGTGCCAGCAGCTCTTCTTTGACAGGGCCCTATGGCTACACCTTC
v_gene: TRBV19; abundance: once; d_gene: -; j_gene: TRBJ2-5; CDR3aa: CASNPGRGFKETQYF; CDR3nt: TGTGCCAGCAACCCAGGGAGGGGGTTCAAGGAGACCCAGTACTTC
v_gene: TRBV25-1; abundance: -; d_gene: -; j_gene: TRBJ2-3; CDR3aa: CASSELELGSDTQYF; CDR3nt: TGTGCCAGCAGTGAATTAGAGTTGGGTTCAGATACGCAGTATTTT
v_gene: TRBV19; abundance: -; d_gene: -; j_gene: TRBJ2-7; CDR3aa: CASSIRQFEAYEQYF; CDR3nt: TGTGCCAGTAGTATTCGACAGTTCGAGGCCTACGAGCAGTACTTC
v_gene: TRBV6-5; abundance: once; d_gene: -; j_gene: TRBJ1-4; CDR3aa: CASSEEGPNEKLFF; CDR3nt: TGTGCCAGCAGTGAAGAGGGGCCGAATGAAAAACTGTTTTTT
v_gene: TRBV5-4; abundance: -; d_gene: TRBD2; j_gene: TRBJ2-7; CDR3aa: CASSPPREGEQYF; CDR3nt: TGTGCCAGCAGCCCCCCCAGGGAGGGGGAGCAGTACTTC
v_gene: TRBV7-2; abundance: -; d_gene: -; j_gene: TRBJ2-2; CDR3aa: CASSLFQGSAGELFF; CDR3nt: TGTGCCAGCAGCTTATTTCAGGGAAGTGCCGGGGAGCTGTTTTTT
v_gene: TRBV6-5; abundance: -; d_gene: -; j_gene: TRBJ1-4; CDR3aa: CASRSRNEKLFF; CDR3nt: TGTGCCAGCCGGTCCAGGAATGAAAAACTGTTTTTT
v_gene: TRBV14; abundance: -; d_gene: -; j_gene: TRBJ2-1; CDR3aa: CASSHLLVRDYNEQFF; CDR3nt: TGTGCCAGCAGCCATCTGCTAGTTAGGGACTACAATGAGCAGTTCTTC
v_gene: TRBV4-1; abundance: -; d_gene: -; j_gene: TRBJ2-4; CDR3aa: CASSQDGEGGRIQYF; CDR3nt: TGCGCCAGCAGCCAAGACGGTGAAGGGGGGCGCATTCAGTACTTC
v_gene: TRBV30; abundance: once; d_gene: -; j_gene: TRBJ1-2; CDR3aa: CASRLSPSGYTF; CDR3nt: TGTGCCTCCCGACTCTCCCCGTCGGGCTACACCTTC
v_gene: TRBV2; abundance: once; d_gene: TRBD2; j_gene: TRBJ2-1; CDR3aa: CASSGRTSGSDEQFF; CDR3nt: TGTGCCAGCAGTGGTAGGACTAGCGGGAGCGATGAGCAGTTCTTC
v_gene: TRBV5-1; abundance: -; d_gene: TRBD2; j_gene: TRBJ2-1; CDR3aa: CASSTGTSGSNEQFF; CDR3nt: TGCGCCAGCAGCACCGGGACTAGCGGGAGCAATGAGCAGTTCTTC
v_gene: TRBV28; abundance: -; d_gene: TRBD2; j_gene: TRBJ2-3; CDR3aa: CASTLAGGGADTQYF; CDR3nt: TGTGCCAGCACCCTAGCGGGAGGAGGGGCAGATACGCAGTATTTT
v_gene: TRBV5-4; abundance: -; d_gene: -; j_gene: TRBJ1-6; CDR3aa: CASSLRTLGNSPLHF; CDR3nt: TGTGCCAGCAGCTTACGCACTCTTGGAAATTCACCCCTCCACTTT
v_gene: TRBV6-1; abundance: -; d_gene: TRBD1; j_gene: TRBJ1-2; CDR3aa: CASSEGQGAGGYTF; CDR3nt: TGTGCCAGCAGTGAGGGACAGGGGGCCGGGGGCTACACCTTC
v_gene: TRBV7-7; abundance: -; d_gene: -; j_gene: TRBJ2-5; CDR3aa: CASSKGAGVRETQYF; CDR3nt: TGTGCTAGCAGCAAGGGGGCGGGAGTAAGAGAGACCCAGTACTTC